This passage covers 17 T cell receptor beta chains from one sample sequenced in a study of T cell repertoires in cytomegalovirus infection. These receptors' antigens are unknown. TCRdb reanalysed the reads using MiXCR and keeps one entry per CDR3 protein. This sample has about 920,000 distinct CDR3 sequences, with more than 25% found just once. This sample comprised cultured CD8+ T cells from PBMCs, obtained from culture after CMV antigen stimulation. All receptors derive from a human donor in good health (CMV status not recorded). Some clones in this sample may be carry-over from other donors' samples.

The chain links TRBV6-2 or TRBV6-3 to TRBJ2-7, with D perhaps TRBD1 or TRBD2 (6 bases each). CDR3 length equals 20 residues. From germline, CDR1 is MNHEY and CDR2 SVGEGT. The germline V and J ends were trimmed by 2 bases and 3 bases, with 29 bases remaining between them. In nucleotides, the CDR3 is TGTGCCAGCAGTTACGATCCGGGACACACGGCAGATTGGGGGGACTACGAGCAGTACGTC. Translated, it gives CASSYDPGHTADWGDYEQYV.

On this clonotype: Since a much larger clone is just one base distant, this may be a read error. This likely comes from a read error, as the CDR3 has no conserved phenylalanine or tryptophan at its end. This chain links TRBV7-2 with TRBJ1-1; D unclear. Germline V lookup: CDR1 SGHTA, CDR2 FQGNSA. This CDR3 comprises 12 residues. The CDR3 DNA reads TGTGCTTCGGGGATGGTGAACACTGAAGCTTTCTCT. Protein sequence: CASGMVNTEAFS.

The chain employs TRBV6-5 and TRBJ2-6; D is perhaps TRBD2 (6 bases). From germline, CDR1 is MNHEY and CDR2 SVGAGI. The CDR3 is 16 residues long. V lost 2 bases, J lost 0 bases, and 8 bases lay in between. The CDR3 nucleotides are TGTGCCAGCAGTTACGGGGGGTACTCTGGGGCCAACGTCCTGACTTTC. Residues: CASSYGGYSGANVLTF.

About this clonotype: In this CDR3 the conserved last residue, phenylalanine or tryptophan, is missing, so a read error is likely. The V call is TRBV11-2, the J call TRBJ2-5, with D maybe TRBD1 (7 bases). The CDR3 length is 16 residues. The V end lost 5 bases, the J end lost 3 bases, and 19 bases lay between the germline ends. The germline V gene has CDR1 SGHAT and CDR2 FQNNGV. The CDR3 coding sequence is TGTGCCAGCAGCGTAATAGCGGACAGGATAAAAGAGACCCAGTACCTC. It encodes CASSVIADRIKETQYL.

The chain employs TRBV27 and TRBJ2-5; perhaps TRBD2 as D (6 bases). The CDR3 runs to 14 residues. Germline CDR1 and CDR2: MNHEY and SMNVEV (reference sequence). The V end lost 3 bases, the J end lost 3 bases, and 11 bases lay between the germline ends. The CDR3 region has the DNA TGTGCCAGCAGTTTTGGAGGGGTAAAAGAGACCCAGTACTTC. As protein: CASSFGGVKETQYF.

The chain uses TRBV12-3 or TRBV12-4 and TRBJ2-1; 9 nucleotides agree with TRBD1. The CDR3 length is 14 residues. With V trimmed by 3 bases and J by 8 bases, 5 bases remained unmatched. CDR3 loop: CASSFGTGWYEQFF. The CDR3 nucleotides are TGTGCCAGCAGTTTTGGGACAGGGTGGTATGAGCAGTTCTTC.

The chain recombines TRBV14 with TRBJ2-1, with TRBD2 identical over 8 bases. This CDR3 region has 14 residues. Trimming took 6 bases from V and 8 from J; bases not matched to a gene: 9. The germline V gene has CDR1 SGHDN and CDR2 FVKESK. The CDR3 reads CASRARGVTDEQFF. As DNA, the CDR3 is TGTGCCAGCAGGGCGCGGGGGGTCACGGATGAGCAGTTCTTC. The full variable domain, with the rest looked up from reference TRBV14 and TRBJ2-1, is EAGVTQFPSHSVIEKGQTVTLRCDPISGHDNLYWYRRVMGKEIKFLLHFVKESKQDESGMPNNRFLAERTGGTYSTLKVQPAELEDSGVYFCASRARGVTDEQFFGPGTRLTVL.

This clonotype was seen a handful of times. The chain has TRBV4-2 and TRBJ1-1; D gene unclear. The CDR3 has 18 residues. V lost 0 bases and J lost 0, with 17 bases in between. The germline gives CDR1 LGHNA, CDR2 YNFKEQ. The CDR3 region is CASSQDRVRKTMNTEAFF. In nucleotides, the CDR3 is TGTGCCAGCAGCCAAGATCGAGTCAGAAAAACAATGAACACTGAAGCTTTCTTT.

This clonotype was seen once. This clone may be a read error of a much larger clone one base away. Because it lacks the conserved phenylalanine or tryptophan at the end, this CDR3 is likely a read error. V is TRBV7-6 and J is TRBJ2-1; TRBD2 matches 9 bases. The CDR3 is 16 residues long. Trimming took 5 bases from V and 9 from J; bases not matched to a gene: 14. Germline loops: CDR1 SGHVS, CDR2 FNYEAQ. The CDR3 nucleotides read TGTGCCAGCAGCCCGGCGTCCAGCGGGGGGCTGGGTGAGCAGTTCTTA. Amino acids: CASSPASSGGLGEQFL.

This clonotype was recorded a few times. The chain recombines TRBV7-2 with TRBJ2-1; TRBD1 is a possible D gene (6 bases). Germline CDR1 SGHTA, CDR2 FQGNSA. V was shortened by 4 bases and J by 6 bases, with 13 bases between the two germline ends. This CDR3 comprises 14 residues. CDR3 sequence (DNA): TGTGCCAGCAGCTCCAAAGACAGGTCCAATGAGCAGTTCTTC. It translates to CASSSKDRSNEQFF. The whole variable domain, filled in from reference TRBV7-2 and TRBJ2-1, reads GAGVSQSPSNKVTEKGKDVELRCDPISGHTALYWYRQSLGQGLEFLIYFQGNSAPDKSGLPSDRFSAERTGGSVSTLTIQRTQQEDSAVYLCASSSKDRSNEQFFGPGTRLTVL.

This rearrangement joins TRBV27 to TRBJ2-1; a possible D gene is TRBD2 (7 bases). Trimming shortened V by 2 bases and J by 7 bases, and 15 bases separated the two germline ends. Per germline, CDR1 MNHEY and CDR2 SMNVEV (reference sequence). The CDR3 has 15 residues. The CDR3 here is CASSLDGGPGNEQFF. Here the CDR3 DNA reads TGTGCCAGCAGTTTAGACGGGGGGCCGGGGAATGAGCAGTTCTTC.

The genes are TRBV6-1 and TRBJ2-7, with D possibly matching TRBD1 (5 bases). Trimming cost V 2 bases and J 6 bases, with 11 bases left between them. CDR1 is MNHNS, CDR2 SASEGT, per germline. This CDR3 spans 13 amino acids. The CDR3 coding sequence is TGTGCCAGCAGTGAAAAGCCAGGGATCGAGCAGTACGTC. Translation gives CASSEKPGIEQYV.

This clonotype has just a few counts. This chain links TRBV7-9 with TRBJ1-1; D unclear. The CDR3 has 15 residues. Germline CDR1 SEHNR, CDR2 FQNEAQ (reference sequence). V lost 2 bases, J lost 5 bases, and 15 bases lay in between. The CDR3 DNA follows: TGTGCCAGCAGCTTAAATTCTCCGGCCAGGACTGAAGCTTTCTTT. This sequence encodes CASSLNSPARTEAFF.

A single count supports this clonotype. The chain combines TRBV12-3 or TRBV12-4 with TRBJ1-2; D not resolved. V was pared by 6 bases and J by 6 bases, with 14 bases between. The CDR3 totals 13 residues. The CDR3 sequence: CASSRTLLDGYTF. Here the CDR3 DNA reads TGTGCCAGCAGCCGAACACTCCTCGATGGCTACACCTTC.

The chain combines TRBV7-9 with TRBJ2-7; a weak D match, TRBD1 (6 bases). Germline assignment: CDR1 SEHNR and CDR2 FQNEAQ (reference sequence). Trimming took off 3 bases at V and 3 bases at J, with 9 bases between the two ends. The CDR3 length is 13 residues. This chain's CDR3 is CASSFGQNYEQYV. For the CDR3, the DNA is TGTGCCAGCAGCTTCGGACAGAACTACGAGCAGTACGTC.

The table lists this clonotype with many counts. V is TRBV7-8 and J is TRBJ2-3, with TRBD1 as a possible D gene (6 bases). Trimming took 2 bases from V and 5 from J, leaving 14 bases between them. Germline-derived CDR1 and CDR2 are SGHVS and FQNEAQ. The CDR3 length is 15 residues. DNA for the CDR3: TGTGCCAGCAGCTTACAAACAGGGAGCCAAGATACGCAGTATTTT. It translates to CASSLQTGSQDTQYF.

The rearrangement uses TRBV7-9 and TRBJ1-2; no reliable D call. The ends were cut back, 5 bases at V and 0 bases at J, with 7 bases in the middle. The CDR3 sequence is 13 residues long. Germline V gene lookup returns CDR1 SEHNR and CDR2 FQNEAQ (reference sequence). The CDR3 coding sequence is TGTGCCAGCAGCAACGATGCTAACTATGGCTACACCTTC. Amino acid sequence: CASSNDANYGYTF. The full variable domain, in which reference TRBV7-9 and TRBJ1-2 provide the parts outside the CDR3, is DTGVSQNPRHKITKRGQNVTFRCDPISEHNRLYWYRQTLGQGPEFLTYFQNEAQLEKSRLLSDRFSAERPKGSFSTLEIQRTEQGDSAMYLCASSNDANYGYTFGSGTRLTVV.